The 21 T cell receptor beta chains given below trace back to one sample, sequenced in a study of CD8+CD57+ T cells in acquired aplastic anemia. Genomic DNA constituted the template upon which TCR beta VDJ and CDR3 profiling was performed. TCRdb used MiXCR to reprocess the reads, holding one entry per CDR3 protein. The sample lists hundreds of thousands of distinct CDR3 sequences, around 30% occurring once. Patients selected for sequencing had displayed CD8+CD57+ cell expansion by flow cytometry. Sequenced: sorted CD4+, CD8+, or CD8+CD57+ T cells (not recorded which) from PBMCs. The receptors derive from a human donor with aplastic anemia.

The gene calls are TRBV12-3 or TRBV12-4 and TRBJ1-2, with 7 bases that match TRBD1. The CDR3 runs to 17 residues. The ends lost 6 bases at V and 4 bases at J; junction bases unmatched: 17. The CDR3 region is CASSLSGRAGDSYGYTF. The CDR3 region has the DNA TGTGCCAGCAGCCTTAGCGGGAGGGCCGGGGACAGCTATGGCTACACCTTC.

The chain joins TRBV12-3 or TRBV12-4 to TRBJ2-7; the D call may be TRBD1 or TRBD2 (5 bases each). The CDR3 loop spans 15 amino acids. V was clipped by 3 bases and J by 3 bases, with 15 bases between them. The CDR3 nucleotides read TGTGCCAGCAGTTTTCCTCAGGGACCTAACTACGAGCAGTACTTC. Its protein product is CASSFPQGPNYEQYF.

This clonotype was seen repeatedly, ten times or more. The chain is built from TRBV19 and TRBJ2-1; 11 bases agree with TRBD2. CDR3 size: 15 residues. Germline assignment: CDR1 LNHDA and CDR2 SQIVND (reference sequence). V was pared by 2 bases and J by 9 bases, with 6 bases of the junction left unmatched. The CDR3 is CASSILLAGGAEQFF. The CDR3 DNA is TGTGCCAGTAGTATACTGCTAGCGGGAGGTGCTGAGCAGTTCTTC.

This clonotype was seen at least ten times. The gene calls are TRBV10-3 and TRBJ2-7; the match to TRBD2 covers 7 bases. Germline trimming cut 7 bases from V and 5 bases from J; bases unmatched to any gene: 11. Germline V gives CDR1 ENHRY, CDR2 SYGVKD. The CDR3 consists of 14 residues. The CDR3 nucleotides are TGTGCCATCACGCCGGGACTAACCACTGACGAGCAGTACTTC. Translation: CAITPGLTTDEQYF.

The CDR3 loop is CASTWGGLNTGELFF. The CDR3 DNA is TGCGCCAGCACCTGGGGGGGACTGAACACCGGGGAGCTGTTTTTT. The chain links TRBV10-2 to TRBJ2-2, with 7 bases lining up with TRBD2. Germline CDR1 and CDR2: WSHSY and SAAADI. The CDR3 consists of 15 residues. V was pared by 7 bases and J by 1 base, with 6 bases of the junction left unmatched.

In its sample, this clonotype was seen a few times. This chain uses TRBV29-1 with TRBJ2-7; D remains unclear. Germline-derived CDR1 and CDR2 are SQVTM and ANQGSEA. The CDR3 spans 11 residues. The V and J ends lost 4 bases and 9 bases respectively, with 13 bases between them. DNA for the CDR3: TGCAGCGTTGCCTATCTGTTGGGGCAGTACTTC. This codes for CSVAYLLGQYF.

The rearrangement joins TRBV6-2 or TRBV6-3 to TRBJ1-1; possibly TRBD1 for D (6 bases). Germline V gene data show CDR1 as MNHEY and CDR2 as SVGEGT. V was trimmed by 7 bases and J by 11 bases, leaving 17 bases between them. There are 12 residues in the CDR3. CDR3 sequence (DNA): TGTGCCAGCAAGAAGGACAGATCGTTGGCTTTCTTT. Protein sequence: CASKKDRSLAFF.

For the CDR3, the DNA is TGTGCCAGTAAGGGGCACAGACCGAACACCGGGGAGCTGTTTTTT. Amino acids: CASKGHRPNTGELFF. This chain uses TRBV19 with TRBJ2-2; possible D gene TRBD1, 5 bases. Trimming left V 7 bases short and J 0 bases short, with 12 bases between. The CDR3 loop spans 15 amino acids. Germline V gives CDR1 LNHDA, CDR2 SQIVND (reference sequence).

Many counts were recorded for this clonotype. The CDR3 spells CASRRQGVHEQFF. The DNA for the CDR3 is TGTGCCAGCAGACGACAGGGTGTGCATGAGCAGTTCTTC. The genes are TRBV7-9 and TRBJ2-1; 7 bases fit TRBD1. This CDR3 has 13 amino acids. The germline CDR1 and CDR2 sequences are SEHNR and FQNEAQ (reference sequence). Losses at the gene ends were 6 bases for V and 8 bases for J; bases not matched to a gene: 7.

This clonotype showed up just a few times. A much larger clone lies one base from this, so it may be a read error. The conserved phenylalanine or tryptophan is not found at the CDR3 terminus, so this likely reflects a read error. The chain couples TRBV7-2 to TRBJ2-7; the D call may be TRBD1 or TRBD2 (6 bases each). Germline V gives CDR1 SGHTA, CDR2 FQGNSA. V dropped 5 bases and J dropped 2 bases, with 13 bases sitting between them. The CDR3 has 14 residues. This CDR3 reads CASSRRGLAYEQYL. CDR3 nucleotides: TGTGCCAGCAGCCGACGGGGGCTCGCCTACGAGCAGTACCTC.

The rearrangement links TRBV5-1 to TRBJ1-2, with TRBD1 matching 7 bases. The CDR3 covers 15 residues. After removal of 0 bases from V and 2 bases from J, the junction contained 4 bases not matched to a gene. Germline V gene lookup returns CDR1 SGHRS and CDR2 YFSETQ. Here the CDR3 reads CASSLGQGENYGYTF. CDR3 bases: TGCGCCAGCAGCTTGGGACAGGGCGAAAACTATGGCTACACCTTC.

With regard to this clonotype: Being one base from a much bigger clone, this may be a read error. The rearrangement joins TRBV20-1 to TRBJ2-7; 8 bases are shared with TRBD1. This CDR3 spans 13 amino acids. Germline V CDR1 and CDR2: DFQATT, SNEGSKA (reference sequence). Here the CDR3 DNA reads TGCAATGCTAGACAGGGGTACTCCTACGAGCAGTACTTC. It specifies CNARQGYSYEQYF.

The chain is built from TRBV6-1 and TRBJ1-1; tentatively, D is TRBD1 (6 bases). Germline values: CDR1 MNHNS, CDR2 SASEGT. This CDR3 has 13 amino acids. V lost 4 bases and J 5 bases, leaving 11 bases between the germline ends. The CDR3 bases are TGTGCCAGCAGTGGAGTACAGGGAACTGAAGCTTTCTTT. Protein sequence: CASSGVQGTEAFF.

V and J are TRBV9 and TRBJ1-3; 9 bases are shared with TRBD1. Trimming cost V 5 bases and J 0 bases; bases outside gene matches: 9. The CDR3 contains 17 residues. The germline gives CDR1 SGDLS, CDR2 YYNGEE. As DNA, the CDR3 is TGTGCCAGCAGTCCGGGACAGGGAATGCACTCTGGAAACACCATATATTTT. Its protein is CASSPGQGMHSGNTIYF.

The count of this clonotype is one. V is TRBV12-3 or TRBV12-4 and J is TRBJ2-3; D is perhaps TRBD2 (6 bases). The CDR3 extends over 10 amino acids. Trimming took off 10 bases at V and 4 bases at J, with 6 bases between the two ends. The CDR3 region is CATGADTQYF. The CDR3 bases are TGTGCCACGGGGGCAGATACGCAGTATTTT.

About this clonotype: A read error may be the cause here, since a much bigger clone is one base away. The chain carries TRBV7-3 and TRBJ1-6; weak D call: TRBD1 (5 bases). This CDR3 has 15 amino acids. The germline V gene encodes CDR1 SGHTA and CDR2 FQGTGA. The DNA of the CDR3 is TGTGTCAGCAGCTTACAAGGGACCCCGGGTTCACCCCTCCACTTT. Amino acid sequence: CVSSLQGTPGSPLHF.

This clonotype showed up just a few times. The chain carries TRBV7-6 and TRBJ2-1; the D gene is possibly TRBD2 (6 bases). V was trimmed by 4 bases and J by 1 base, leaving 17 bases between them. There are 17 residues in the CDR3. The germline V gene encodes CDR1 SGHVS and CDR2 FNYEAQ. The chain's CDR3 is CASSSSDTTISYNEQFF. The CDR3, as DNA: TGTGCCAGCAGCTCTAGCGATACTACCATATCCTACAATGAGCAGTTCTTC.

The genes are TRBV20-1 and TRBJ2-3; 8 bases fit TRBD2. Germline-derived CDR1 and CDR2 are DFQATT and SNEGSKA (reference sequence). J was trimmed by 2 bases and V by 6 bases; bases with no gene match: 7. This CDR3 contains 14 residues. The CDR3 bases are TGCAGTGCCTTCCCGCGGGGGGACACAGATACGCAGTATTTT. This codes for CSAFPRGDTDTQYF.

This clonotype has at least ten counts. The chain carries TRBV2 and TRBJ1-1, with D possibly TRBD1 on 6 matching bases. CDR1 and CDR2 (germline): SNHLY, FYNNEI. The CDR3 is 14 residues long. The V end was cut by 6 bases, the J end by 1 base, with 12 bases between. The CDR3: CASRDRIPNTEAFF. CDR3 DNA: TGTGCCAGCAGGGACAGAATACCGAACACTGAAGCTTTCTTT.

V is TRBV6-1 and J is TRBJ1-5; D is ambiguous. V shed 6 bases and J shed 0 bases, with 15 bases lying between them. Germline CDR1 and CDR2: MNHNS and SASEGT. The CDR3 is 16 amino acids. The CDR3 region is CASSRLRLVSNQPQHF. In nucleotides, the CDR3 is TGTGCCAGCAGCCGACTTCGACTTGTTAGCAATCAGCCCCAGCATTTT.

The V gene is TRBV19, the J gene TRBJ1-2; 12 nucleotides line up with TRBD1. The CDR3 contains 15 residues. Unmatched junction bases numbered 11, after V lost 7 bases and J lost 8 bases. Germline V gives CDR1 LNHDA, CDR2 SQIVND (reference sequence). The CDR3 spells CASTSLIGTGGGYTF. CDR3 bases: TGTGCCAGTACCTCGCTAATAGGGACAGGGGGCGGCTACACCTTC.